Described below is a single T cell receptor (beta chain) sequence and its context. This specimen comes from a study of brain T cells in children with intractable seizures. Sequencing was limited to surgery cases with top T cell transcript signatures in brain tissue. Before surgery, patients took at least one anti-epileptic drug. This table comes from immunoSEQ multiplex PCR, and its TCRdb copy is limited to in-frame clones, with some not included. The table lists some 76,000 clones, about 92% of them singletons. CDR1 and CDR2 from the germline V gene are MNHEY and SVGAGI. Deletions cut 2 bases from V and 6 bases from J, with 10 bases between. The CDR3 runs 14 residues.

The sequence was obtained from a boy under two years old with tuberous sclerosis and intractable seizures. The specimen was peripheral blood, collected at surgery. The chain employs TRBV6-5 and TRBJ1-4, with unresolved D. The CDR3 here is CASSYRAGYEKLFF. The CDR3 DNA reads TGTGCCAGCAGTTACAGAGCTGGGTATGAAAAACTGTTTTTT.